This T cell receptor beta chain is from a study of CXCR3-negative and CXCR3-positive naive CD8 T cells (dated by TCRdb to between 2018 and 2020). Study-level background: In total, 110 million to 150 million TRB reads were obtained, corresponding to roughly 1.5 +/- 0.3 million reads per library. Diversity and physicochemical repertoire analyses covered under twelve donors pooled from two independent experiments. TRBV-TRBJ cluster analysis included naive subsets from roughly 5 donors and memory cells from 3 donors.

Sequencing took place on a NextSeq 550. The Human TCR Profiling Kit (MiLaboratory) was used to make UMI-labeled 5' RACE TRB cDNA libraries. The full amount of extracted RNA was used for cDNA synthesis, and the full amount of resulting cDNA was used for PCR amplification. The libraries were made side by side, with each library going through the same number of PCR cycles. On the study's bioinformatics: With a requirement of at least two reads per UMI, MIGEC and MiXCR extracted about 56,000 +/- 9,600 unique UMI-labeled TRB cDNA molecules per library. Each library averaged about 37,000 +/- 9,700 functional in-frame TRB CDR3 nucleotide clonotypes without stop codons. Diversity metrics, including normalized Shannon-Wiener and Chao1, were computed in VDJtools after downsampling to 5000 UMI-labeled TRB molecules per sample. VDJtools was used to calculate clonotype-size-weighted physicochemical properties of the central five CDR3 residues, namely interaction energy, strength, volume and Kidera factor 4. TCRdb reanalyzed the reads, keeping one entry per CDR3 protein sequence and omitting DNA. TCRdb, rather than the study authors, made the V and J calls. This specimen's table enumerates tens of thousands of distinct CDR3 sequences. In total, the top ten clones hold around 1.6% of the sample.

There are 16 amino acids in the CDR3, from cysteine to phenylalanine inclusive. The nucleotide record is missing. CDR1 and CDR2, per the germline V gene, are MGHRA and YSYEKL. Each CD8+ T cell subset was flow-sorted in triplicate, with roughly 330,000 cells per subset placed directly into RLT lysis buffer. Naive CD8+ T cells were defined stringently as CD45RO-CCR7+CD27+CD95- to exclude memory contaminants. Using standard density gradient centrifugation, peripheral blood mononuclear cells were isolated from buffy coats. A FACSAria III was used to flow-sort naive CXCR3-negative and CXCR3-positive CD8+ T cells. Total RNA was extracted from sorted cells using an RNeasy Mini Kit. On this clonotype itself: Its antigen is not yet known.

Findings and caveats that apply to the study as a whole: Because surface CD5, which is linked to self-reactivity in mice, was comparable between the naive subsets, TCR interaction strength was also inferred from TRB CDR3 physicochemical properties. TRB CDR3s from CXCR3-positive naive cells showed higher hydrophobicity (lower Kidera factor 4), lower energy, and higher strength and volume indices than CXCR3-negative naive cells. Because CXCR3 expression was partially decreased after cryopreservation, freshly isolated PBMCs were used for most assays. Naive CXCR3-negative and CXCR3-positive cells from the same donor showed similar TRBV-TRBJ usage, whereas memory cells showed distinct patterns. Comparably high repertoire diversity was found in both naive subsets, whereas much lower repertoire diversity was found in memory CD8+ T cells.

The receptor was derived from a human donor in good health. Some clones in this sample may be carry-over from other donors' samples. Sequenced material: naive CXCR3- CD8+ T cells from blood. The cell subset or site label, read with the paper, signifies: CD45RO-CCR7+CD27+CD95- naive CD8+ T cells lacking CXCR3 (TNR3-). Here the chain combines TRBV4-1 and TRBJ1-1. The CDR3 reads CASSQDFSLLNTEAFF.